The 30 T cell receptor beta chains given below trace back to one sample, sequenced in a study of cytomegalovirus exposure and HLA in healthy donors. In the PCR, 60 Vbeta and 13 Jbeta primers were used. Profiling relied on immunoSEQ multiplex PCR, and the TCRdb table lists in-frame clones only, not all of them. Here the sample spans roughly 250,000 clones, roughly two thirds being singletons. Sequencing was carried out using PBMCs. The source is a female donor in good health and CMV-seronegative.

This chain uses TRBV6-5 with TRBJ2-5; D uncertain. The CDR3 loop spans 12 amino acids. V shed 8 bases and J shed 1 base, with 8 bases lying between them. Germline loops: CDR1 MNHEY, CDR2 SVGAGI. CDR3 loop: CASGWSQETQYF. CDR3 DNA sequence: TGTGCCAGCGGGTGGAGCCAAGAGACCCAGTACTTC.

This chain uses TRBV19 with TRBJ2-3; TRBD1 aligns across 7 bases. The CDR3 length is 16 residues. The germline V gene has CDR1 LNHDA and CDR2 SQIVND (reference sequence). The J segment lost 0 bases and the V segment lost 1 base, leaving 4 bases of the junction unmatched. The CDR3 DNA follows: TGTGCCAGTAGTATAGTAGCACAGGGGAGCACAGATACGCAGTATTTT. This codes for CASSIVAQGSTDTQYF.

The chain joins TRBV29-1 to TRBJ1-2; the D gene is possibly TRBD1 (5 bases). Trimming removed 6 bases from V and 8 bases from J, with 22 bases in between. In germline, CDR1 is SQVTM, CDR2 ANQGSEA. The CDR3 consists of 14 residues. DNA of the CDR3: TGCAGCGTCCAAGGCAGGGTGGTGGCAGGGGGCTACACCTTC. This gives the protein CSVQGRVVAGGYTF.

As regards this clone: A junction end diverges from the germline sequence, so it may reflect a read error. J is TRBJ2-7 and V is TRBV7-9, with D unclear. CDR1 is SEHNR and CDR2 is FQNEAQ in the germline V gene (reference sequence). This CDR3 spans 12 amino acids. This chain's CDR3 is CSSSLDYYEQYF. The CDR3 coding sequence is TGTTCCAGCAGCTTAGATTACTACGAGCAGTACTTC.

The rearrangement links TRBV6-4 to TRBJ2-1; TRBD2 matches at 7 bases. CDR1 MRHNA and CDR2 SNTAGT come from the germline V gene. V lost 5 bases to trimming and J lost 3 bases; unmatched junction nucleotides: 10. CDR3 length equals 16 residues. The CDR3 bases are TGTGCCAGCAGTCCCGGCGGGCTAGCGGTCTACAATGAGCAGTTCTTC. It specifies CASSPGGLAVYNEQFF.

This clone has more than one count but fewer than ten. The V and J genes are TRBV5-5 and TRBJ1-1; TRBD1 might be the D (6 bases). V lost 4 bases, J lost 7 bases, and 11 bases lay in between. CDR1 is SGHKS and CDR2 is YYEKEE in the germline V gene (reference sequence). The CDR3 contains 12 residues. This chain's CDR3 is CASSLTGGEAFF. The CDR3 DNA reads TGTGCCAGCAGCCTGACAGGAGGTGAAGCTTTCTTT.

This clone has just a few counts. V and J are TRBV28 and TRBJ2-7, with 10 bases that match TRBD2. Germline V gene lookup returns CDR1 MDHEN and CDR2 SYDVKM. CDR3 length equals 15 residues. Losses at the gene ends were 8 bases for V and 4 bases for J; bases not matched to a gene: 11. The CDR3 bases are TGTGCCAGCCCCCCACCGGGACTAGCGCTATACGAGCAGTACTTC. Protein: CASPPPGLALYEQYF.

In this sample, this clone turned up once. V and J are TRBV10-3 and TRBJ1-3; 7 bases are a match to TRBD1. The CDR3 is 17 amino acids. The V gene's germline CDR1 is ENHRY and CDR2 SYGVKD. Trimming cost V 4 bases and J 0 bases; bases outside gene matches: 9. DNA of the CDR3: TGTGCCATCAGTGTTTCCATGACAGGGATCTCTGGAAACACCATATATTTT. The encoded protein is CAISVSMTGISGNTIYF.

The rearrangement joins TRBV27 to TRBJ2-1, with D tentatively TRBD2 (5 bases). V lost 3 bases, J lost 10 bases, and 10 bases lay in between. Per the germline V gene, CDR1 is MNHEY and CDR2 is SMNVEV (reference sequence). The CDR3 extends over 12 amino acids. CDR3 amino acids: CASSFPGVEQFF. DNA for the CDR3: TGTGCCAGCAGTTTCCCCGGGGTGGAGCAGTTCTTC.

The chain employs TRBV19 and TRBJ2-5, with no clear D. Germline V gives CDR1 LNHDA, CDR2 SQIVND (reference sequence). V was shortened by 5 bases and J by 7 bases, with 17 bases between the two germline ends. The CDR3 covers 14 residues. The CDR3 nucleotides are TGTGCCAGTAGTCTGGGTCTTAGCCACGGGACCCAGTACTTC. Translated: CASSLGLSHGTQYF.

The chain links TRBV6-5 to TRBJ1-5; D possibly corresponds to TRBD1 (6 bases). There are 14 residues in the CDR3. The V gene lost 6 bases and the J gene lost 4 bases, with 13 bases spanning the gap. Per germline, CDR1 MNHEY and CDR2 SVGAGI. CDR3 in DNA: TGTGCCAGCAGCCGGACAGTACGAAATCAGCCCCAGCATTTT. It is translated as CASSRTVRNQPQHF.

The genes are TRBV5-4 and TRBJ1-1; 10 bases match TRBD1. The V and J ends lost 4 bases and 5 bases, in that order; junction bases with no gene match: 5. Germline V gene lookup returns CDR1 SGHNT and CDR2 YYREEE (reference sequence). This CDR3 contains 14 residues. The CDR3 nucleotides read TGTGCCAGCAGCCCGGGACAGGGGTGGACTGAAGCTTTCTTT. Translating gives CASSPGQGWTEAFF.

The chain uses TRBV19 and TRBJ1-5, with 10 nucleotides matching TRBD1. Germline trimming cut 5 bases from V and 2 bases from J; bases unmatched to any gene: 3. Germline V lookup: CDR1 LNHDA, CDR2 SQIVND (reference sequence). CDR3 length equals 15 residues. As DNA, the CDR3 is TGTGCCAGTAGTGTAGGGACAGGGGGCAATCAGCCCCAGCATTTT. Translation gives CASSVGTGGNQPQHF.

The chain combines TRBV9 with TRBJ2-4, with a possible D match to TRBD1 (6 bases). The germline CDR1 and CDR2 sequences are SGDLS and YYNGEE. Trimming took off 3 bases at V and 10 bases at J, with 20 bases between the two ends. CDR3 length equals 15 residues. This CDR3 is CASSAQDSSRTIQYF. The CDR3 DNA reads as TGTGCCAGCAGCGCGCAGGACAGTTCCAGAACAATTCAGTACTTC.

This clone was observed once. J is TRBJ2-6 and V is TRBV2; 8 bases are shared with TRBD1. The length of the CDR3 is 15 residues. The junction had 6 bases not matched to a gene; V was cut back by 7 bases and J by 4 bases. Germline V gene data show CDR1 as SNHLY and CDR2 as FYNNEI. The CDR3 DNA sequence: TGTGCCAGCACCCACAGGGGGTCCGGGGCCAACGTCCTGACTTTC. Amino acids: CASTHRGSGANVLTF.

The V and J genes are TRBV2 and TRBJ2-7, with D tentatively TRBD2 (5 bases). The length of the CDR3 is 11 residues. The germline CDR1 and CDR2 sequences are SNHLY and FYNNEI. V dropped 4 bases and J dropped 6 bases, with 7 bases sitting between them. The CDR3 DNA follows: TGTGCCAGCAGTGCCGGGGTCGAGCAGTACTTC. As protein: CASSAGVEQYF.

The chain uses TRBV13 and TRBJ1-1; D not certain. Trimming left V 5 bases short and J 0 bases short, with 16 bases between. CDR3 length equals 16 residues. The germline CDR1 and CDR2 sequences are PRHDT and FYEKMQ (reference sequence). CDR3 region: CASSTGVGRLNTEAFF. The CDR3 DNA sequence: TGTGCCAGCAGCACGGGTGTTGGGAGGTTGAACACTGAAGCTTTCTTT.

This clone was counted between two and nine times. The rearrangement joins TRBV5-1 to TRBJ2-2, with D uncertain. Trimming shortened V by 0 bases and J by 8 bases, and 5 bases separated the two germline ends. CDR3 length: 12 amino acids. Germline CDR1 SGHRS, CDR2 YFSETQ. The DNA of the CDR3 is TGCGCCAGCAGCTTGGCCTTTGGGGAGCTGTTTTTT. Translating gives CASSLAFGELFF.

Turning to this clone: Mismatch with germline at one junction end may stem from a read error. The chain joins TRBV9 to TRBJ1-1, with D possibly being TRBD1 (5 bases). The CDR3 extends over 10 amino acids. Germline CDR1 is SGDLS and CDR2 is YYNGEE. The CDR3 sequence: CASGIDGGNF. The CDR3 DNA sequence: TGTGCCAGCGGAATAGACGGGGGGAACTTT.

This clone has a single count. V is TRBV5-1 and J is TRBJ1-2; the match to TRBD1 covers 8 bases. The CDR3 runs 19 residues. Losses at the gene ends were 4 bases for V and 1 base for J; bases not matched to a gene: 18. Germline loops: CDR1 SGHRS, CDR2 YFSETQ. CDR3 bases: TGCGCCAGCAGCCATCTCACCCGCAAACAGGGGGGGGTTAACTATGGCTACACCTTC. Protein product: CASSHLTRKQGGVNYGYTF.

V usage is TRBV23-1 and J usage is TRBJ2-1, with 9 bases fitting TRBD1. TRBV23-1 is treated as an ORF (open reading frame) with a function not yet certain. This CDR3 comprises 14 residues. J was trimmed by 5 bases and V by 8 bases; bases with no gene match: 7. CDR3 DNA: TGCGCCAGCGCCGGGACAGGGCACAACAATGAGCAGTTCTTC. It specifies CASAGTGHNNEQFF.

This chain uses TRBV10-1 with TRBJ2-7, with 7 nucleotides matching TRBD1. The CDR3 totals 14 residues. Trimming cost V 6 bases and J 5 bases; bases outside gene matches: 10. Germline loops: CDR1 WNHNN, CDR2 SYGVQD (reference sequence). This chain's CDR3 is CASSADRFGDEQYF. CDR3 coding DNA: TGCGCCAGCAGCGCGGACAGGTTCGGGGACGAGCAGTACTTC.

This chain joins TRBV29-1 and TRBJ1-4; 9 positions match TRBD1. CDR1 and CDR2 (germline): SQVTM, ANQGSEA. The CDR3 is made up of 15 amino acids. The V segment lost 6 bases and the J segment 5 bases; nucleotides outside the gene matches: 10. The CDR3 nucleotides are TGCAGCGTGTCCCGGGACAGGGCGCTGAATGAAAAACTGTTTTTT. Its translation: CSVSRDRALNEKLFF.

This rearrangement joins TRBV27 to TRBJ2-3; possibly TRBD2 for D (6 bases). CDR1 and CDR2 (germline): MNHEY, SMNVEV (reference sequence). This CDR3 region has 14 residues. Trimming cost V 6 bases and J 0 bases, with 10 bases left between them. In nucleotides, the CDR3 is TGTGCCAGCAGCTCAGGGACTAGCACAGATACGCAGTATTTT. As protein: CASSSGTSTDTQYF.

The V gene is TRBV15, the J gene TRBJ2-2, with D possibly matching TRBD1 (6 bases). Between the trimmed V and J ends, which lost 4 bases and 14 bases, there was a span of 11 bases. In germline, CDR1 is LNHNV, CDR2 YYDKDF (reference sequence). This CDR3 contains 11 residues. CDR3 protein: CATSNTGPLFF. DNA of the CDR3: TGTGCCACCAGCAATACAGGGCCTCTGTTTTTT. Variable domain in full (rest from reference TRBV15 and TRBJ2-2): DAMVIQNPRYQVTQFGKPVTLSCSQTLNHNVMYWYQQKSSQAPKLLFHYYDKDFNNEADTPDNFQSRRPNTSFCFLDIRSPGLGDTAMYLCATSNTGPLFFGEGSRLTVL.

In this sample, this clone turned up a few times. CDR3 residues: CASSQGVESRIEAFF. The CDR3 coding sequence is TGTGCCAGCAGCCAAGGAGTTGAGTCTAGGATTGAAGCTTTCTTT. V usage is TRBV4-2 and J usage is TRBJ1-1; D is unclear. This CDR3 is 15 amino acids long. Trimming left V 1 base short and J 7 bases short, with 16 bases between. CDR1 is LGHNA and CDR2 is YNFKEQ in the germline V gene.

The V and J genes are TRBV2 and TRBJ1-6, with no clear D. CDR3 length equals 12 residues. The V gene's germline CDR1 is SNHLY and CDR2 FYNNEI. V gave up 7 bases and J gave up 9 bases, with 10 bases separating them. The CDR3 DNA sequence: TGTGCCAGCACCGCGGGTGCTTCACCCCTCCACTTT. It translates to CASTAGASPLHF.

The chain employs TRBV2 and TRBJ2-1; 7 bases are shared with TRBD2. V shed 4 bases, J shed 15 bases, and the junction held 9 bases outside the gene matches. The length of the CDR3 is 12 residues. Germline values: CDR1 SNHLY, CDR2 FYNNEI. The CDR3 DNA sequence: TGTGCCAGCAGTGTCGGGTCGGAGCGGGGGTTCTTC. Translation: CASSVGSERGFF.

The rearrangement links TRBV11-3 to TRBJ2-1; tentative D call: TRBD2 (6 bases). Trimming left V 0 bases short and J 2 bases short, with 14 bases between. CDR3 length: 17 amino acids. Looked up from germline, CDR1 is SGHNT and CDR2 is YENEEA. The CDR3 reads CASSLDGGLATYNEQFF. The CDR3 DNA sequence: TGTGCCAGCAGCTTAGACGGGGGACTTGCTACCTACAATGAGCAGTTCTTC.

V is TRBV27 and J is TRBJ2-7, with D possibly being TRBD2 (5 bases). The CDR3 runs to 15 residues. CDR1 is MNHEY, CDR2 SMNVEV, per germline (reference sequence). The V end lost 2 bases, the J end lost 2 bases, and 13 bases lay between the germline ends. The CDR3 here is CASSLTSGRTYEQYF. The CDR3 bases are TGTGCCAGCAGTTTAACAAGCGGCCGAACCTACGAGCAGTACTTC.